Listed below are T cell receptor beta chains from one sample, sequenced in a study of cytomegalovirus exposure and HLA in healthy donors. The data were produced by immunoSEQ multiplex PCR, yet TCRdb's version contains in-frame clones alone and is incomplete. The data hold around 150,000 clones, with around three quarters observed a single time. Sequencing used PBMCs. Every receptor here comes from a man aged 25-45 years in good health and CMV-seropositive. Both conserved end residues are part of each CDR3. D genes are given only for firm matches. Clone size appears in some rows only: once, few, many, or a class for an expanded clone.

d_gene	j_gene	v_gene	abundance	CDR3nt	CDR3aa
TRBD2	TRBJ2-5	TRBV7-8	few	TGTGCCAGCAAACTAGCGGCTAGCGATGAGACCCAGTACTTC	CASKLAASDETQYF
-	TRBJ1-1	TRBV6-5	-	TGTGCCAGCAGAAAACAGGGCGGGAACACTGAAGCTTTCTTT	CASRKQGGNTEAFF
TRBD1	TRBJ2-4	TRBV7-6	-	TGTGCCAGCAGTTTAGGGCAGGGGGCGTACATTCAGTACTTC	CASSLGQGAYIQYF
TRBD2	TRBJ2-1	TRBV19	-	TGTGCCAGTAGTATAGCCACTAGCGGGGGGGCCCTTGAGCAGTTCTTC	CASSIATSGGALEQFF
-	TRBJ1-1	TRBV29-1	-	TGCAGCGCGAACGGGGGAACTGAAGCTTTCTTT	CSANGGTEAFF
-	TRBJ2-7	TRBV7-9	-	TGTGCCAGCGCCCCACCCCGGAGTACCTACGAGCAGTACTTC	CASAPPRSTYEQYF
TRBD1	TRBJ2-5	TRBV5-4	once	TGTGCCAGCAGTTCGACGGGACAGGGGGTAGAGACCCAGTACTTC	CASSSTGQGVETQYF
TRBD1	TRBJ1-3	TRBV7-9	once	TGTGCCAGCAGCTCTACAGGGGCCTCTGGAAACACCATATATTTT	CASSSTGASGNTIYF
-	TRBJ2-7	TRBV19	-	TGTGCCAGTAGTATCTCGGACAGCCCCTACGAGCAGTACTTC	CASSISDSPYEQYF
TRBD1	TRBJ2-2	TRBV6-4	-	TGTGCCAGCAGTGACGGGACAGGGAACACCGGGGAGCTGTTTTTT	CASSDGTGNTGELFF
TRBD2	TRBJ2-7	TRBV27	-	TGTGCCAGCAGTCCGGGACTAGCTTACGAGCAGTACTTC	CASSPGLAYEQYF
TRBD1	TRBJ2-7	TRBV30	-	TGTGCCTTTAGACAGGGGGCTATTGGCGAGCAGTACTTC	CAFRQGAIGEQYF
TRBD1	TRBJ2-7	TRBV6-1	few	TGTGCCAGCAGTGAGGGGACAGGGGTTTATATGGAGCAGTACTTC	CASSEGTGVYMEQYF
-	TRBJ2-2	TRBV7-6	-	TGTGCCAGCAGCGTCGATTCGGTGTTCACCGGGGAGCTGTTTTTT	CASSVDSVFTGELFF
TRBD1	TRBJ2-7	TRBV2	-	TGTGCCAGCAGTGAAGGGGCAGGGGGCGCCTACGAGCAGTACTTC	CASSEGAGGAYEQYF
-	TRBJ1-2	TRBV2	-	TGTGCCATGGAACCGGGACACAACTATGGCTACACCTTC	CAMEPGHNYGYTF
TRBD1	TRBJ2-7	TRBV6-1	-	TGTGCCAGCAGTGAGGGACAGGGGGCCTACGAGCAGTACTTC	CASSEGQGAYEQYF
TRBD1	TRBJ1-2	TRBV30	once	TGTGCCTGGAGTGGAGGGACAGGCTATGGCTACACCTTC	CAWSGGTGYGYTF
TRBD1	TRBJ2-7	TRBV11-2	-	TGTGCCAGCAGTCGGACAGGGTACGAGCAGTACTTC	CASSRTGYEQYF
-	TRBJ1-1	TRBV7-9	-	TGTGCCAGCAGCTTAGGTCAGATGAACACTGAAGCTTTCTTT	CASSLGQMNTEAFF
-	TRBJ2-7	TRBV25-1	-	TGTGCCAGCAGTGAAGGGGGCTACAGCTCCTACGAGCAGTACTTC	CASSEGGYSSYEQYF
-	TRBJ1-4	TRBV5-1	-	TGCGCCAGCAGCGAAGACAGCACCGTGGAAAAACTGTTTTTT	CASSEDSTVEKLFF
TRBD1	TRBJ2-5	TRBV27	-	TGTGCCAGCAGTTTTGAGGGGGCTTGGGAGACCCAGTACTTC	CASSFEGAWETQYF
TRBD2	TRBJ2-3	TRBV2	-	TGTGCCAGCAGTGAAAATGTAGCGGGGGGTTCCACAGATACGCAGTATTTT	CASSENVAGGSTDTQYF
-	TRBJ2-7	TRBV27	-	TGTGCCAGCAGTTTCGAGGGCTCCTACGAGCAGTACTTC	CASSFEGSYEQYF
-	TRBJ1-2	TRBV9	-	TGTGCCAGCAGCGCATCGACAGCTAACTATGGCTACACCTTC	CASSASTANYGYTF
TRBD1	TRBJ1-4	TRBV7-2	-	TGTGCCAGCAGCGCAGACAGGGGCAACGGTGAAAAACTGTTTTTT	CASSADRGNGEKLFF
TRBD1	TRBJ2-7	TRBV7-9	-	TGTGCCAGCAGCTTAGGAGGGGGCTGGCCCTACGAGCAGTACTTC	CASSLGGGWPYEQYF
TRBD2	TRBJ2-3	TRBV29-1	-	TGCAGCGTAAAACTAGCGGGGGACACAGATACGCAGTATTTT	CSVKLAGDTDTQYF
TRBD1	TRBJ2-7	TRBV6-1	few	TGTGCCAGCAGTGATAGGGACAGGGGGCTTCGGGAGCAGTACTTC	CASSDRDRGLREQYF
TRBD2	TRBJ2-2	TRBV4-1	-	TGCGCCAGCAGCTGGGGACTAGGGGACACCGGGGAGCTGTTTTTT	CASSWGLGDTGELFF
-	TRBJ1-1	TRBV4-1	-	TGCGCCAGCAGCCCCCCCCCGGGGAGCTCCATGAACACTGAAGCTTTCTTT	CASSPPPGSSMNTEAFF
-	TRBJ1-1	TRBV6-5	-	TGTGCCAGCAGTTCCCTCGGGGTTATGAACACTGAAGCTTTCTTT	CASSSLGVMNTEAFF
TRBD1	TRBJ1-1	TRBV29-1	-	TGCAGCGTTGGGGGCGCTTTAGGGGGCAAGAACACTGAAGCTTTCTTT	CSVGGALGGKNTEAFF
-	TRBJ2-3	TRBV6-5	-	TGTGCCAGCAGTTTGACAGGCAGCACAGATACGCAGTATTTT	CASSLTGSTDTQYF
-	TRBJ1-3	TRBV5-4	few	TGTGCCAGCAGCTTGGCGGGGGGCTCTGGAAACACCATATATTTT	CASSLAGGSGNTIYF
TRBD1	TRBJ2-3	TRBV5-1	-	TGCGCCAGCAGCTTGGGGGACAGAGATACGCAGTATTTT	CASSLGDRDTQYF
TRBD1	TRBJ2-7	TRBV5-1	-	TGCGCCAGCAGCGACGGGACAGGGGTGGTTTACGAGCAGTACTTC	CASSDGTGVVYEQYF
-	TRBJ1-4	TRBV28	-	TGTGCCAGCAGCCGTGGACTGACTAATGAAAAACTGTTTTTT	CASSRGLTNEKLFF
-	TRBJ2-2	TRBV2	-	TGTGCCAGCCGTGGGGGAGTTAACACCGGGGAGCTGTTTTTT	CASRGGVNTGELFF